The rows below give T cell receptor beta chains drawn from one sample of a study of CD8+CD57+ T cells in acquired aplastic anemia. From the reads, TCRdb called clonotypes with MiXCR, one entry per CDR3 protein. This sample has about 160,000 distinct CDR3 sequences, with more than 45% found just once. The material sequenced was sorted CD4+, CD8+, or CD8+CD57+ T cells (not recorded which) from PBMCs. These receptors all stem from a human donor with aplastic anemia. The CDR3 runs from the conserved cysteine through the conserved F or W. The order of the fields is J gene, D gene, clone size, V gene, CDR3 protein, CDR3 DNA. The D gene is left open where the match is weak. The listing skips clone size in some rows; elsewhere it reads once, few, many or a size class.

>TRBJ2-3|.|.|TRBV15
CATSRDPGSLTDTQYF
TGTGCCACCAGCAGAGACCCCGGGTCACTCACAGATACGCAGTATTTT
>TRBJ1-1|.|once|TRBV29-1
CSVVGQREGSEAFF
TGCAGCGTCGTGGGACAACGAGAAGGGTCTGAAGCTTTCTTT
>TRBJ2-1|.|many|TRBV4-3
CASSQGGTGAYNEQFF
TGCGCCAGCAGCCAAGGGGGGACTGGTGCTTACAATGAGCAGTTCTTC
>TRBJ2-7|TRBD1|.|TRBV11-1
CASSLGPGQPLSYEQYF
TGTGCCAGCAGCTTAGGCCCGGGACAGCCCCTCTCCTACGAGCAGTACTTC
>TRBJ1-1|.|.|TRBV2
CASRGALNTEAFF
TGTGCCAGCCGAGGGGCCCTGAACACTGAAGCTTTCTTT
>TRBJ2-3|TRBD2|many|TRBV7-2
CASTDGGAADTQYF
TGTGCCAGCACTGACGGGGGGGCGGCAGATACGCAGTATTTT
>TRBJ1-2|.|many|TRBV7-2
CASSLASDRLWVGYTF
TGTGCCAGCAGCTTAGCGTCTGACAGGTTATGGGTTGGCTACACCTTC
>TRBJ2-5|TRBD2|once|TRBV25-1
CASSVGGGGAGETQYF
TGTGCCAGCAGCGTAGGGGGCGGGGGGGCGGGCGAGACCCAGTACTTC
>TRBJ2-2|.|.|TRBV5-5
CASSQESRGTGELFF
TGTGCCAGCAGCCAGGAATCCAGGGGAACCGGGGAGCTGTTTTTT
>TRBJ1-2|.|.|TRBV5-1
CASRPPGGGKGYTF
TGCGCCAGCCGACCCCCCGGAGGAGGGAAGGGCTACACCTTC
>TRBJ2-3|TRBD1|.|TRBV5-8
CASSPGTGGDTQYF
TGTGCCAGCAGCCCCGGGACAGGTGGAGATACGCAGTATTTT
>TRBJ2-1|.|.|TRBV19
CASSFSRNNEQFF
TGTGCCAGCAGCTTTTCCAGGAACAATGAGCAGTTCTTC
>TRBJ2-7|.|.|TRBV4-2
CASSLVETVGEQYF
TGTGCCAGCAGCTTAGTTGAGACAGTAGGAGAGCAGTACTTC
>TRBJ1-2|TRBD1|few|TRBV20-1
CSATTGGRGGGYTF
TGCAGTGCTACGACAGGGGGCAGAGGAGGTGGCTACACCTTC
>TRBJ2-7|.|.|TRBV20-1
CSAEHRDSYEQYF
TGCAGTGCTGAACACAGGGACTCCTACGAGCAGTACTTC
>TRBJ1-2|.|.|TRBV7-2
CASSFPGGYGYTF
TGTGCCAGCAGCTTCCCGGGTGGCTATGGCTACACCTTC
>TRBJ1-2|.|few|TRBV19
CASSEGRYGYTF
TGTGCCAGTAGTGAGGGGCGCTATGGCTACACCTTC
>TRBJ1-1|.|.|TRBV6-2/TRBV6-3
CASSYSGNTEDFF
TGTGCCAGCAGTTACTCAGGGAACACTGAAGATTTCTTT
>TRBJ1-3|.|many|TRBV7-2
CASSRTGNTIYF
TGTGCCAGCAGCAGAACAGGAAACACCATATATTTT
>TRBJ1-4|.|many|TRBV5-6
CASSLISTRNEKLFF
TGTGCCAGCAGCTTGATATCCACCAGAAATGAAAAACTGTTTTTT
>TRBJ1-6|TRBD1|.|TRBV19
CAKLTGEGSPLHF
TGTGCCAAACTAACAGGGGAAGGGTCACCCCTCCACTTT
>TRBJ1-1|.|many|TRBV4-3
CASSQVARDFEAFF
TGCGCCAGCAGCCAAGTGGCCCGGGACTTTGAAGCTTTCTTT
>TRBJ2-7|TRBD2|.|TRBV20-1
CSARAAGEQYF
TGCAGTGCTAGAGCAGCGGGGGAGCAGTACTTC
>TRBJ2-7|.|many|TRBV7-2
CASSLVGTAYEQYF
TGTGCCAGCAGCTTAGTCGGGACCGCCTACGAGCAGTACTTC